These 11 T cell receptor beta chains originate from one sample sequenced in a study of sequential checkpoint blockade in melanoma. Generated by immunoSEQ multiplex PCR, the TCRdb table keeps only in-frame clones and is missing some. The data contain about 40,000 clones, 70% to 90% of them singletons. Documented treatment: randomized to nivolumab then ipilimumab (arm A) or the reverse (arm B). The sequencing used CD8+ T cells sorted from blood (inferred from file names), collected from a patient given nivolumab and ipilimumab in sequence. The receptors were sampled from a human donor with melanoma.

This chain connects TRBV15 to TRBJ2-1, with 10 bases lining up with TRBD2. Germline CDR1 and CDR2: LNHNV and YYDKDF (reference sequence). The CDR3 covers 16 residues. V lost 1 base and J lost 12; bases outside the gene matches: 12. The CDR3 DNA sequence: TGTGCCACCAGCAGAGCCCCTAGCGGGAGATTTCTGTTGCAGTTCTTC. Protein: CATSRAPSGRFLLQFF.

The chain joins TRBV9 to TRBJ1-5, with D uncertain. CDR3 length: 15 residues. CDR1 is SGDLS and CDR2 is YYNGEE in the germline V gene. Trimming pared 0 bases from V and 6 bases from J, leaving 13 bases between. Written as DNA, the CDR3 is TGTGCCAGCAGCGTAGCGGCGGGAGAGTTTCAGCCCCAGCATTTT. Translating it yields CASSVAAGEFQPQHF. The variable domain in full, with the rest retrieved from reference TRBV9 and TRBJ1-5, is DSGVTQTPKHLITATGQRVTLRCSPRSGDLSVYWYQQSLDQGLQFLIQYYNGEERAKGNILERFSAQQFPDLHSELNLSSLELGDSALYFCASSVAAGEFQPQHFGDGTRLSIL.

V usage is TRBV28 and J usage is TRBJ2-7; D is ambiguous. The ends were cut back, 5 bases at V and 1 base at J, with 12 bases in the middle. This CDR3 comprises 14 residues. CDR1 is MDHEN, CDR2 SYDVKM, per germline. CDR3 in amino acids: CASSLRGISYEQYF. The CDR3 DNA sequence: TGTGCCAGCAGTCTTCGAGGTATATCCTACGAGCAGTACTTC.

V usage is TRBV11-2 and J usage is TRBJ1-1; D is unclear. Germline V CDR1 and CDR2: SGHAT, FQNNGV. Trimming removed 7 bases from V and 4 bases from J, with 16 bases in between. This CDR3 comprises 14 residues. The CDR3 DNA is TGTGCCAGCACCATGTGGTCCGGGTCCACTGAAGCTTTCTTT. This codes for CASTMWSGSTEAFF.

This clone was seen just once. This rearrangement joins TRBV7-3 to TRBJ2-2; 7 nucleotides line up with TRBD2. The V gene end was trimmed by 5 bases and the J gene end by 0 bases; junction bases not matched to a gene: 12. CDR3 length equals 18 residues. Germline CDR1 is SGHTA and CDR2 is FQGTGA. CDR3 in amino acids: CASSPKRGLPTNTGELFF. CDR3 DNA sequence: TGTGCCAGCAGCCCGAAGCGGGGACTACCTACGAACACCGGGGAGCTGTTTTTT.

This chain joins TRBV5-1 and TRBJ1-1; possible D gene TRBD1, 5 bases. Trimming removed 0 bases at V and 3 bases at J, with 9 bases between. The CDR3 spans 14 residues. Germline assignment: CDR1 SGHRS and CDR2 YFSETQ. CDR3 coding DNA: TGCGCCAGCAGCTTGGAAAGGGGCTACACTGAAGCTTTCTTT. Translating gives CASSLERGYTEAFF.

V usage is TRBV5-4 and J usage is TRBJ2-7, with TRBD2 identical over 7 bases. Looked up from germline, CDR1 is SGHNT and CDR2 is YYREEE (reference sequence). The CDR3 extends over 14 amino acids. The junction had 4 bases not matched to a gene; V was cut back by 1 base and J by 3 bases. The CDR3 DNA follows: TGTGCCAGCAGCTTGAACGGGGGGAACTACGAGCAGTACTTC. Protein: CASSLNGGNYEQYF. The full variable domain, its missing parts supplied by reference TRBV5-4 and TRBJ2-7, is ETGVTQSPTHLIKTRGQQVTLRCSSQSGHNTVSWYQQALGQGPQFIFQYYREEENGRGNFPPRFSGLQFPNYSSELNVNALELDDSALYLCASSLNGGNYEQYFGPGTRLTVT.

The chain links TRBV28 to TRBJ2-7, with a possible D match to TRBD2 (5 bases). This CDR3 has 16 residues. Per the germline V gene, CDR1 is MDHEN and CDR2 is SYDVKM. V shed 7 bases and J shed 0 bases, with 19 bases lying between them. CDR3 region: CASTPLVDYRSYEQYF. Written as DNA, the CDR3 is TGTGCCAGCACTCCACTCGTAGACTACCGCTCCTACGAGCAGTACTTC.

The V and J genes are TRBV4-1 and TRBJ1-5, with 7 bases that match TRBD1. There are 15 residues in the CDR3. Trimming cost V 4 bases and J 5 bases; bases outside gene matches: 8. Looked up from germline, CDR1 is MGHRA and CDR2 is YSYEKL. CDR3 in amino acids: CASSPRDTGDQPQHF. CDR3 nucleotide sequence: TGCGCCAGCAGCCCACGGGATACAGGGGATCAGCCCCAGCATTTT.

V usage is TRBV13 and J usage is TRBJ2-5, with 8 bases identical to TRBD1. Germline V gene data show CDR1 as PRHDT and CDR2 as FYEKMQ (reference sequence). This CDR3 has 14 amino acids. J was trimmed by 2 bases and V by 3 bases; bases with no gene match: 2. Here the CDR3 DNA reads TGTGCCAGCAGCTTCGGACAGGGACAAGAGACCCAGTACTTC. This encodes CASSFGQGQETQYF.

This rearrangement joins TRBV7-9 to TRBJ2-3, with 8 bases that match TRBD1. V dropped 5 bases and J dropped 5; count of bases not matched to a gene: 6. CDR1 is SEHNR, CDR2 FQNEAQ, per germline (reference sequence). The CDR3 totals 14 residues. The CDR3 bases are TGTGCCAGCAGCGAGGACAGGGTAATAGATACGCAGTATTTT. Translating it yields CASSEDRVIDTQYF.